This T cell receptor beta chain appears in the sequencing data of a study of OX40 agonist ivuxolimab in advanced cancers. Method: immunoSEQ multiplex PCR; TCRdb's copy keeps in-frame clones and lacks some. The sample has around 41,000 clones, about 85% seen once. The CDR3 has 14 residues. The V end was cut by 6 bases, the J end by 3 bases, with 14 bases between. Germline lookup yields CDR1 MNHNS and CDR2 SASEGT. The TCR sequence derives from an adult with an advanced solid tumor such as melanoma, head and neck, liver or kidney cancer. The chain links TRBV6-1 to TRBJ1-2, with no clear D. The sequenced sample was CD4+ or CD8+ T cells sorted from blood, obtained in a trial of the OX40 agonist ivuxolimab. CDR3 sequence reads: CASRNRDWDYGYTF. For the CDR3, the DNA is TGTGCCAGCAGAAATCGGGATTGGGACTATGGCTACACCTTC.